These 7 T cell receptor beta chains came from one sample sequenced in a study of graft-versus-host responses after intestinal transplantation. TCRdb's table, derived via immunoSEQ multiplex PCR, lists solely in-frame clones and lacks some. The table lists 80,000 to 100,000 clones, 75% to 95% of them singletons, with about 0.18% in the top ten. What these receptors recognize is not known. The source material was unstimulated CD4+ T cells sorted from spleen or lymph node cells, sampled before transplant. These receptors were taken from a human donor who was the organ donor for an intestinal transplant.

In this sample, this clone turned up once. This sequence joins TRBV9 and TRBJ2-1, with a possible D match to TRBD1 (6 bases). This CDR3 comprises 12 residues. The V gene's germline CDR1 is SGDLS and CDR2 YYNGEE. Trimming pared 10 bases from V and 0 bases from J, leaving 8 bases between. The CDR3 reads CASGHSYNEQFF. The CDR3 DNA reads TGTGCCTCGGGACACTCCTACAATGAGCAGTTCTTC.

V and J are TRBV6-5 and TRBJ2-7, with no clear D. Germline values: CDR1 MNHEY, CDR2 SVGAGI. Deletions cut 5 bases from V and 2 bases from J, with 7 bases between. CDR3 size: 12 residues. CDR3 sequence: CASSAAAYEQYF. The CDR3 bases are TGTGCCAGCAGTGCGGCGGCCTACGAGCAGTACTTC.

V usage is TRBV18 and J usage is TRBJ1-4; D gene uncertain. CDR1 is KGHSH and CDR2 is LQKENI in the germline V gene. Trimming took off 9 bases at V and 10 bases at J, with 18 bases between the two ends. This CDR3 spans 13 amino acids. CDR3 residues: CASTLADRGKLFF. The CDR3, as DNA: TGTGCCAGTACCCTGGCCGATAGAGGAAAACTGTTTTTT.

This clone has a single count. This chain links TRBV11-3 with TRBJ1-1; D unresolved. CDR1 is SGHNT, CDR2 YENEEA, per germline. There are 13 residues in the CDR3. V was clipped by 1 base and J by 1 base, with 4 bases between them. The chain's CDR3 is CASSLAGNTEAFF. CDR3 DNA sequence: TGTGCCAGCAGCTTAGCGGGGAACACTGAAGCTTTCTTT.

The V and J genes are TRBV7-9 and TRBJ1-5, with a weak D call TRBD1 (5 bases). CDR3 length: 15 residues. Trimming cost V 2 bases and J 1 base, with 9 bases left between them. CDR1 is SEHNR, CDR2 FQNEAQ, per germline (reference sequence). The CDR3 region is CASSLMGHSNQPQHF. In DNA form, the CDR3 reads TGTGCCAGCAGCTTAATGGGGCACAGCAATCAGCCCCAGCATTTT. Filled out from reference TRBV7-9 and TRBJ1-5, the complete variable domain reads DTGVSQNPRHKITKRGQNVTFRCDPISEHNRLYWYRQTLGQGPEFLTYFQNEAQLEKSRLLSDRFSAERPKGSFSTLEIQRTEQGDSAMYLCASSLMGHSNQPQHFGDGTRLSIL.

The gene calls are TRBV6-1 and TRBJ2-1, with 8 bases aligning to TRBD1. V dropped 4 bases and J dropped 4; count of bases not matched to a gene: 6. Germline V gene data show CDR1 as MNHNS and CDR2 as SASEGT. The CDR3 loop spans 15 amino acids. DNA for the CDR3: TGTGCCAGCAGTGTCGACAGGGGTTTTTACAATGAGCAGTTCTTC. Translated, it gives CASSVDRGFYNEQFF.

This clone has a handful of counts. The chain combines TRBV7-2 with TRBJ2-5, with 8 bases that match TRBD1. Unmatched junction bases numbered 9, after V lost 5 bases and J lost 4 bases. Germline values: CDR1 SGHTA, CDR2 FQGNSA. CDR3 length equals 15 residues. The CDR3 coding sequence is TGTGCCAGCAGCCCATCAGGGGGCGCCTCAGAGACCCAGTACTTC. Protein sequence: CASSPSGGASETQYF.